This entry lists 32 T cell receptor beta chains sequenced from one sample in a study of blood T cell repertoires in COVID-19. Clones were read by immunoSEQ multiplex PCR, and TCRdb kept only the in-frame ones, dropping some. This table holds about 62,000 clones, roughly 80% found once. Sequenced sample: peripheral blood. Receptors were obtained from a woman aged 80 or over with active or convalescent COVID-19.

The chain carries TRBV6-5 and TRBJ1-5, with D possibly being TRBD1 (5 bases). CDR1 is MNHEY and CDR2 is SVGAGI in the germline V gene. The V end was cut by 6 bases, the J end by 5 bases, with 14 bases between. The CDR3 runs to 14 residues. DNA for the CDR3: TGTGCCAGCAGGCCGGGGGGGGGTCATCAGCCCCAGCATTTT. It encodes CASRPGGGHQPQHF.

The chain is built from TRBV3-1 (or the pseudogene TRBV3-2) and TRBJ1-4; unclear D gene. This CDR3 has 16 residues. Trimming removed 4 bases from V and 3 bases from J, with 15 bases in between. Germline CDR1 and CDR2: LGHDT and YNNKEL (reference sequence). The CDR3 bases are TGTGCCAGCAGCCCCTGGGGTTTGGGAGCTAATGAAAAACTGTTTTTT. Protein product: CASSPWGLGANEKLFF.

The DNA of the CDR3 is TGTGCCAGCACCTACTCCGGGACAGGAAATCAGCCCCAGCATTTT. Protein sequence: CASTYSGTGNQPQHF. The chain uses TRBV6-5 and TRBJ1-5; 8 bases agree with TRBD1. The CDR3 has 15 amino acids. J gave up 4 bases and V 7 bases, and 9 bases lay outside the gene matches. From germline, CDR1 is MNHEY and CDR2 SVGAGI.

This clone was counted only a few times. V gene TRBV5-1 combines with J gene TRBJ1-4; 9 bases match TRBD1. The CDR3 extends over 14 amino acids. CDR1 and CDR2 (germline): SGHRS, YFSETQ. V trimming: 4 bases; J trimming: 8 bases; junction bases outside the gene matches: 6. CDR3 in DNA: TGCGCCAGCAGCCTGGGACAGGGTAGGGAAAAACTGTTTTTT. Its protein is CASSLGQGREKLFF.

V usage is TRBV6-6 and J usage is TRBJ2-3; 11 positions match TRBD1. J gave up 0 bases and V 5 bases, and 10 bases lay outside the gene matches. The CDR3 has 18 amino acids. Germline-derived CDR1 and CDR2 are MNHNY and SVGAGI (reference sequence). The CDR3 region is CASSPWTGGTLSTDTQYF. CDR3 nucleotides: TGTGCCAGCAGTCCCTGGACAGGGGGCACCCTAAGCACAGATACGCAGTATTTT.

This clone was observed once. The chain couples TRBV3-1 (or the pseudogene TRBV3-2) to TRBJ2-1, with TRBD1 matching over 8 bases. V was clipped by 6 bases and J by 2 bases; unmatched bases: 9. The V gene's germline CDR1 is LGHDT and CDR2 YNNKEL (reference sequence). This CDR3 region has 16 residues. The CDR3 DNA follows: TGTGCCAGCAGTGAGTCCGGGACAGGCACCTACAATGAGCAGTTCTTC. As protein: CASSESGTGTYNEQFF.

This clone was seen a few times. The genes are TRBV5-4 and TRBJ2-1; 8 nucleotides match TRBD1. The V and J ends lost 0 bases and 3 bases, in that order; junction bases with no gene match: 2. The CDR3 extends over 15 amino acids. Germline V gives CDR1 SGHNT, CDR2 YYREEE (reference sequence). The CDR3 bases are TGTGCCAGCAGCTTGGGAACAGGGGGCTACAATGAGCAGTTCTTC. Its translation: CASSLGTGGYNEQFF.

The J gene is TRBJ2-1, the V gene TRBV5-6, with TRBD2 identical over 7 bases. CDR1 and CDR2 from the germline V gene are SGHDT and YYEEEE. The trim removed 10 bases at V and 5 bases at J, leaving 12 bases unmatched. The CDR3 spans 14 residues. The CDR3 coding sequence is TGTGCCGGCTCGGCGGGGAGGGCTAACAATGAGCAGTTCTTC. It yields the protein CAGSAGRANNEQFF. The full variable domain, rest sourced from reference TRBV5-6 and TRBJ2-1, is DAGVTQSPTHLIKTRGQQVTLRCSPKSGHDTVSWYQQALGQGPQFIFQYYEEEERQRGNFPDRFSGHQFPNYSSELNVNALLLGDSALYLCAGSAGRANNEQFFGPGTRLTVL.

This chain joins TRBV3-1 (or the pseudogene TRBV3-2) and TRBJ2-5; 10 bases map to TRBD2. The germline V gene encodes CDR1 LGHDT and CDR2 YNNKEL (reference sequence). With 1 base clipped from V and 11 bases from J, the junction kept 4 bases outside the gene matches. The CDR3 extends over 13 amino acids. The CDR3 sequence is CASSQASGGSQYF. CDR3 nucleotide sequence: TGTGCCAGCAGCCAAGCTAGCGGGGGTTCGCAGTACTTC.

The chain carries TRBV6-5 and TRBJ2-7, with TRBD1 matching over 9 bases. V gave up 2 bases and J gave up 2 bases; unmatched junction bases: 1. The CDR3 runs 14 residues. Germline values: CDR1 MNHEY, CDR2 SVGAGI. The CDR3 region is CASSYRDRAYEQYF. DNA for the CDR3: TGTGCCAGCAGTTACCGGGACAGGGCCTACGAGCAGTACTTC.

The V gene is TRBV19, the J gene TRBJ1-1; D gene ambiguous. Germline V gene sequence: CDR1 LNHDA, CDR2 SQIVND (reference sequence). This CDR3 is built from 13 residues. The V end lost 9 bases, the J end lost 0 bases, and 11 bases lay between the germline ends. The CDR3 region has the DNA TGTGCCAGCCAAGACCAGGTGAACACTGAAGCTTTCTTT. Amino acid sequence: CASQDQVNTEAFF.

This clone was detected only a few times. V is TRBV10-3 and J is TRBJ1-1, with D hard to call. V dropped 2 bases and J dropped 1 base, with 8 bases sitting between them. CDR3 length: 14 amino acids. Looked up from germline, CDR1 is ENHRY and CDR2 is SYGVKD. CDR3 protein: CAISENPRNTEAFF. In DNA, the CDR3 is TGTGCCATCAGTGAGAATCCCAGGAACACTGAAGCTTTCTTT.

The chain joins TRBV18 to TRBJ2-5; D may be TRBD1 (6 bases). The germline V gene encodes CDR1 KGHSH and CDR2 LQKENI. V was cut by 6 bases and J by 3 bases, with 11 bases left in between. The CDR3 covers 13 residues. In DNA form, the CDR3 reads TGTGCCAGCTCGTCTACAGGGAAAGAGACCCAGTACTTC. This gives the protein CASSSTGKETQYF.

The V and J genes are TRBV28 and TRBJ2-3, with a weak D call TRBD2 (6 bases). Germline-derived CDR1 and CDR2 are MDHEN and SYDVKM. The V gene lost 3 bases and the J gene lost 5 bases, with 9 bases spanning the gap. The CDR3 consists of 13 residues. This chain's CDR3 is CASSLDGGDTQYF. The CDR3 nucleotides read TGTGCCAGCAGTTTGGACGGGGGAGATACGCAGTATTTT.

The rearrangement links TRBV9 to TRBJ2-1; 7 nucleotides line up with TRBD2. Germline values: CDR1 SGDLS, CDR2 YYNGEE. The CDR3 extends over 15 amino acids. V lost 1 base, J lost 4 bases, and 5 bases stayed unmatched. The CDR3 spells CASSVSPSGYNEQFF. CDR3 nucleotide sequence: TGTGCCAGCAGCGTAAGCCCTAGCGGATACAATGAGCAGTTCTTC.

The V and J genes are TRBV2 and TRBJ2-5, with 11 bases fitting TRBD2. CDR3 size: 15 residues. CDR1 and CDR2 from the germline V gene are SNHLY and FYNNEI. The J segment lost 3 bases and the V segment lost 6 bases, leaving 6 bases of the junction unmatched. The CDR3 reads CASRPKLAGEETQYF. DNA of the CDR3: TGTGCCAGCAGGCCCAAACTAGCGGGGGAAGAGACCCAGTACTTC.

The J gene is TRBJ1-6, the V gene TRBV30; no definite D call. V was cut by 0 bases and J by 8 bases, with 8 bases left in between. CDR1 is GTSNPN and CDR2 is SVGIG in the germline V gene (reference sequence). CDR3 length: 13 residues. For the CDR3, the DNA is TGTGCCTGGAGTGTAGGCGGGGATTCACCCCTCCACTTT. It translates to CAWSVGGDSPLHF.

The chain joins TRBV6-9 to TRBJ1-1; no clear D gene. The CDR3 runs to 14 residues. In germline, CDR1 is MNHGY, CDR2 SVAAGI. V was clipped by 4 bases and J by 5 bases, with 14 bases between them. CDR3 amino acids: CASSSSPVVTEAFF. The CDR3 DNA reads as TGTGCCAGCAGTTCGAGCCCTGTGGTGACTGAAGCTTTCTTT.

The CDR3 sequence is CASSEFGQAGVFGYTF. DNA for the CDR3: TGTGCCAGCAGTGAATTCGGGCAGGCGGGGGTTTTTGGCTACACCTTC. This chain uses TRBV25-1 with TRBJ1-2; D may be TRBD1 (5 bases). Trimming pared 1 base from V and 7 bases from J, leaving 19 bases between. CDR1 and CDR2 from the germline V gene are MGHDK and SYGVNS. The CDR3 is 16 amino acids.

CDR3 region: CASSQDPQGYNEQFF. CDR3 coding DNA: TGCGCCAGCAGCCAAGATCCGCAGGGCTACAATGAGCAGTTCTTC. V gene TRBV4-1 combines with J gene TRBJ2-1; perhaps TRBD1 as D (5 bases). V gave up 0 bases and J gave up 3 bases, with 9 bases separating them. The CDR3 has 15 amino acids. Germline CDR1 MGHRA, CDR2 YSYEKL.

The chain carries TRBV27 and TRBJ1-5; D possibly corresponds to TRBD1 (5 bases). This CDR3 region has 18 residues. Trimming removed 2 bases from V and 2 bases from J, with 19 bases in between. Germline V lookup: CDR1 MNHEY, CDR2 SMNVEV (reference sequence). DNA for the CDR3: TGTGCCAGCAGTTTACGGGTATATGGCAGGGCCGGCAATCAGCCCCAGCATTTT. Protein product: CASSLRVYGRAGNQPQHF.

The chain links TRBV19 to TRBJ1-1; TRBD1 matches at 10 bases. The CDR3 contains 14 residues. V shed 7 bases, J shed 3 bases, and the junction held 5 bases outside the gene matches. Germline V gene data show CDR1 as LNHDA and CDR2 as SQIVND (reference sequence). The CDR3: CASIKDRGHTEAFF. The DNA for the CDR3 is TGTGCCAGTATTAAAGACAGGGGGCACACTGAAGCTTTCTTT.

The chain is built from TRBV5-1 and TRBJ1-1, with D possibly TRBD1 on 6 matching bases. The CDR3 is 14 amino acids. The germline V gene encodes CDR1 SGHRS and CDR2 YFSETQ. Between the trimmed V and J ends, which lost 0 bases and 4 bases, there was a span of 10 bases. Here the CDR3 DNA reads TGCGCCAGCAGCTTGGAGCGGGGGCTCACTGAAGCTTTCTTT. It codes for CASSLERGLTEAFF.

The chain carries TRBV30 and TRBJ2-7; D gene unclear. CDR1 is GTSNPN, CDR2 SVGIG, per germline (reference sequence). This CDR3 is built from 12 residues. V lost 3 bases to trimming and J lost 6 bases, with 12 bases between them. The CDR3 spells CAWSVFPSEQYF. CDR3 DNA sequence: TGTGCCTGGAGCGTGTTTCCGAGCGAGCAGTACTTC. The variable domain in full, with the rest retrieved from reference TRBV30 and TRBJ2-7, is SQTIHQWPATLVQPVGSPLSLECTVEGTSNPNLYWYRQAAGRGLQLLFYSVGIGQISSEVPQNLSASRPQDRQFILSSKKLLLSDSGFYLCAWSVFPSEQYFGPGTRLTVT.

Concerning this clone: A much larger clone sits a single nucleotide away, making a read error possible. This same CDR3 is encoded by further DNA sequences in the sample. The chain employs TRBV5-1 and TRBJ1-2; TRBD1 agrees at 7 bases. CDR1 is SGHRS and CDR2 is YFSETQ in the germline V gene. CDR3 size: 16 residues. The V and J ends lost 0 bases and 4 bases, in that order; junction bases with no gene match: 9. Written as DNA, the CDR3 is TGCGCCAGCAGCTTGGGCCAGGGGGGAATGGGCTATGGCTACACCTTC. It translates to CASSLGQGGMGYGYTF. The full variable domain, in which reference TRBV5-1 and TRBJ1-2 provide the parts outside the CDR3, is KAGVTQTPRYLIKTRGQQVTLSCSPISGHRSVSWYQQTPGQGLQFLFEYFSETQRNKGNFPGRFSGRQFSNSRSEMNVSTLELGDSALYLCASSLGQGGMGYGYTFGSGTRLTVV.

This chain joins TRBV7-2 and TRBJ1-4; 8 positions agree with TRBD1. J was trimmed by 7 bases and V by 1 base; bases with no gene match: 5. Germline assignment: CDR1 SGHTA and CDR2 FQGNSA. The CDR3 totals 15 residues. CDR3: CASSLDQGAVEKLFF. CDR3 nucleotide sequence: TGTGCCAGCAGCTTAGATCAGGGGGCTGTTGAAAAACTGTTTTTT.

The chain joins TRBV2 to TRBJ1-5; possibly TRBD1 for D (5 bases). The CDR3 length is 13 residues. Trimming stripped 7 bases from V and 7 bases from J, with 14 bases between. CDR1 and CDR2 (germline): SNHLY, FYNNEI. CDR3 nucleotide sequence: TGTGCCAGCACTGGGGGGTGGGACCAGCCCCAGCATTTT. It specifies CASTGGWDQPQHF.

This chain connects TRBV27 to TRBJ2-7; D ambiguous. CDR3 length: 14 amino acids. V gave up 0 bases and J gave up 4 bases, with 10 bases separating them. The germline V gene has CDR1 MNHEY and CDR2 SMNVEV (reference sequence). CDR3 protein: CASSLSTVSYEQYF. The CDR3 DNA is TGTGCCAGCAGTTTATCCACAGTGTCTTACGAGCAGTACTTC.

This chain joins TRBV5-1 and TRBJ1-3; 8 nucleotides line up with TRBD1. Germline V lookup: CDR1 SGHRS, CDR2 YFSETQ. The CDR3 sequence is 16 residues long. The ends lost 0 bases at V and 2 bases at J; junction bases unmatched: 4. CDR3 coding DNA: TGCGCCAGCAGCTTGGGCTCCAGGGGGCCTGGAAACACCATATATTTT. Encoded protein: CASSLGSRGPGNTIYF.

Written as DNA, the CDR3 is TGTGCCAGCAGCTCCGGGACTCAGGGAATTCAGGCCCTCCACTTT. It specifies CASSSGTQGIQALHF. The rearrangement uses TRBV7-9 and TRBJ1-6; tentatively, D is TRBD1 (5 bases). Germline V gene lookup returns CDR1 SEHNR and CDR2 FQNEAQ (reference sequence). The length of the CDR3 is 15 residues. V dropped 4 bases and J dropped 14 bases, with 21 bases sitting between them.

In this sample, this clone turned up once. CDR3 amino acids: CASSVASPGSGNTEAFF. CDR3 bases: TGTGCCAGCAGCGTAGCTTCGCCAGGGTCGGGGAACACTGAAGCTTTCTTT. J is TRBJ1-1 and V is TRBV9, with D maybe TRBD1 (5 bases). V lost 0 bases and J 1 base, leaving 16 bases between the germline ends. CDR1 is SGDLS, CDR2 YYNGEE, per germline. This CDR3 contains 17 residues.

The gene calls are TRBV5-8 and TRBJ1-2; D remains unclear. Trimming pared 4 bases from V and 4 bases from J, leaving 8 bases between. The CDR3 is made up of 12 amino acids. CDR1 and CDR2 from the germline V gene are SGHTS and YDEGEE. The CDR3 DNA reads TGTGCCAGCAGCCCTAGGCGCTATGGCTACACCTTC. Protein product: CASSPRRYGYTF.